The source of this T cell receptor beta chain is a study of beta chain features in type 1 diabetes. Study results and limitations: At VDJ recombination sites, type 1 diabetes patients had fewer insertions and more deleted nucleotides. All four CD4+ subsets from Type 1 diabetes patients carried moderately but significantly shorter TCRB CDR3s.

This clone was recorded a few times. The target antigen is unknown. The investigators reverse transcribed all of the isolated RNA, so they sequenced expressed TCRB transcripts. Measured with immunoSEQ multiplex PCR; TCRdb has only the in-frame clones, and not every one. There are tens of thousands of clones in the sample; about 40% occur only once, and around 1.5% lies in the top ten. The V end was cut by 7 bases, the J end by 6 bases, with 16 bases between. The CDR3 consists of 13 residues. Germline assignment: CDR1 SNHLY and CDR2 FYNNEI. The chain combines TRBV2 with TRBJ2-7; tentatively, D is TRBD2 (5 bases). The origin of this receptor is a young man with type 1 diabetes. The sequenced sample was Tregs from blood. CDR3 DNA sequence: TGTGCCAGCACAAAGGAATGGGGAGTCGAGCAGTACTTC. It codes for CASTKEWGVEQYF.